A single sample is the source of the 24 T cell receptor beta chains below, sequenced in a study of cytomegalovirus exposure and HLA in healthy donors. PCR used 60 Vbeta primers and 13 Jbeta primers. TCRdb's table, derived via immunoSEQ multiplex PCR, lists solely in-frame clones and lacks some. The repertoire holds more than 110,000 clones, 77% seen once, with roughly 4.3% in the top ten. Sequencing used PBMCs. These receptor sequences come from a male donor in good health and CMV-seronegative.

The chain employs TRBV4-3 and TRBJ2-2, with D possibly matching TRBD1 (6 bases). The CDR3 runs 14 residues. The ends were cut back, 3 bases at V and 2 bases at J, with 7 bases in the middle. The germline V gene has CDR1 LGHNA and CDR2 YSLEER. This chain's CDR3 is CASSQDRNTGELFF. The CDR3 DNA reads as TGCGCCAGCAGCCAGGACAGAAACACCGGGGAGCTGTTTTTT.

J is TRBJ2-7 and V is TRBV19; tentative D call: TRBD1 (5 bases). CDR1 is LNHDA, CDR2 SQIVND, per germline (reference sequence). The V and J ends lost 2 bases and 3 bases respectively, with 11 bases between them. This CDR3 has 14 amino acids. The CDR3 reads CASSITGMHYEQYF. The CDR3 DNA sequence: TGTGCCAGTAGTATAACAGGAATGCACTACGAGCAGTACTTC.

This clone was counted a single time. In DNA, the CDR3 is TGCGCCAGCAGCCAAGAGACGAGGGCCGCTGAAGCTTTCTTT. It yields the protein CASSQETRAAEAFF. The chain has TRBV4-1 and TRBJ1-1; D ambiguous. Germline CDR1 is MGHRA and CDR2 is YSYEKL. V lost 0 bases and J 6 bases, leaving 11 bases between the germline ends. The CDR3 extends over 14 amino acids.

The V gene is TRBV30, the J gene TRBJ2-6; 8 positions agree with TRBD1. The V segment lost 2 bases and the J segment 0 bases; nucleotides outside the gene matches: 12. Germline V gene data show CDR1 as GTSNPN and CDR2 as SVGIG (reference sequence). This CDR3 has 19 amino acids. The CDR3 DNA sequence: TGTGCCTGGAGTACAACGCCGACAGGGGCTCCCTCTGGGGCCAACGTCCTGACTTTC. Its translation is CAWSTTPTGAPSGANVLTF.

Here the CDR3 DNA reads TGTGCCAGCAGTTACGATCGGGAAGAGACCCAGTACTTC. This codes for CASSYDREETQYF. The V gene is TRBV6-5, the J gene TRBJ2-5, with D unclear. In germline, CDR1 is MNHEY, CDR2 SVGAGI. The CDR3 sequence is 13 residues long. V lost 2 bases and J lost 3, with 7 bases in between.

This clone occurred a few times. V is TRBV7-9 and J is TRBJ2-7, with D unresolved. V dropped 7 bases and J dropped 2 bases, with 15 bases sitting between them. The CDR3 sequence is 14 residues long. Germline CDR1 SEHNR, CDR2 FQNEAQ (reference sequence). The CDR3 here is CASTSQILPYEQYF. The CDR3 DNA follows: TGTGCCAGCACCTCACAGATTTTGCCCTACGAGCAGTACTTC. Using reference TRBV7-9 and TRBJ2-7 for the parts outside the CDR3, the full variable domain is DTGVSQNPRHKITKRGQNVTFRCDPISEHNRLYWYRQTLGQGPEFLTYFQNEAQLEKSRLLSDRFSAERPKGSFSTLEIQRTEQGDSAMYLCASTSQILPYEQYFGPGTRLTVT.

The CDR3 spells CASSETDSGGYTF. The CDR3 nucleotides read TGTGCCAGCAGTGAGACCGACTCAGGGGGCTACACCTTC. The chain is built from TRBV2 and TRBJ1-2, with a tentative D call TRBD1 (5 bases). The length of the CDR3 is 13 residues. Germline loops: CDR1 SNHLY, CDR2 FYNNEI. Trimming stripped 3 bases from V and 8 bases from J, with 13 bases between.

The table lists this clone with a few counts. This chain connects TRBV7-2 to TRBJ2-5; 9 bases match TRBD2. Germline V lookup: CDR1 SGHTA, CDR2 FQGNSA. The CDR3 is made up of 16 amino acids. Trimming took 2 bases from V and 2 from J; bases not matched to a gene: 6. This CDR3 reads CASSLTLAGEQETQYF. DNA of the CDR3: TGTGCCAGCAGCTTAACGTTAGCGGGGGAGCAAGAGACCCAGTACTTC.

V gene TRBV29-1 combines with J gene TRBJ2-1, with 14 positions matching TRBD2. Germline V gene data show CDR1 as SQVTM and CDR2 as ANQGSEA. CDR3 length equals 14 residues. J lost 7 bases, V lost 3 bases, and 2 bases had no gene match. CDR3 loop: CSVEGLAGENEQFF. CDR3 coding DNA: TGCAGCGTTGAGGGACTAGCGGGAGAGAATGAGCAGTTCTTC.

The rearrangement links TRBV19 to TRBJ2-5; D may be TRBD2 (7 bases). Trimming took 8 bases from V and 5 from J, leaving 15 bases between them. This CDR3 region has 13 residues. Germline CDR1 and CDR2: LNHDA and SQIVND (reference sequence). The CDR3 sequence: CASRRGPGETQYF. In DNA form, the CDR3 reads TGTGCCAGTCGGCGGGGGCCCGGGGAGACCCAGTACTTC.

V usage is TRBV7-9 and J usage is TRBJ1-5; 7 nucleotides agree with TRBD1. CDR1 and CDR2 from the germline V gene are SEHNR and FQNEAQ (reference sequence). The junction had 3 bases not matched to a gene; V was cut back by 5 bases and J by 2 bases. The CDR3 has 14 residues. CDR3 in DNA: TGTGCCAGCAGCGACAGGGAGGGCAATCAGCCCCAGCATTTT. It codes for CASSDREGNQPQHF.

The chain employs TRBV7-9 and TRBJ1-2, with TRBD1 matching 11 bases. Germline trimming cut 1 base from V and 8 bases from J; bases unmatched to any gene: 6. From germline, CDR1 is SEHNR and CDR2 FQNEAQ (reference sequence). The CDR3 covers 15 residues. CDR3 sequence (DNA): TGTGCCAGCAGCTTAGGGACAGGGGGCGCCGGGGGCTACACCTTC. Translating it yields CASSLGTGGAGGYTF.

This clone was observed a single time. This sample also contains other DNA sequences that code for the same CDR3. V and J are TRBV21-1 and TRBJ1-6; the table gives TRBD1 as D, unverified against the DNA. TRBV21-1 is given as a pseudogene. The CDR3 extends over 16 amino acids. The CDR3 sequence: CASSILGTTYNSPLHF. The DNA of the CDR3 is TGTGCCAGCAGCATCCTTGGGACAACTTATAATTCACCCCTCCACTTT.

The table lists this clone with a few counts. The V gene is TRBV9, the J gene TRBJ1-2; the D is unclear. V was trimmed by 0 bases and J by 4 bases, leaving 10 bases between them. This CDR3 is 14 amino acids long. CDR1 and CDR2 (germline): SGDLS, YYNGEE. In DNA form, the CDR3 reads TGTGCCAGCAGCGTAGCGTCCCTAGCCTATGGCTACACCTTC. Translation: CASSVASLAYGYTF.

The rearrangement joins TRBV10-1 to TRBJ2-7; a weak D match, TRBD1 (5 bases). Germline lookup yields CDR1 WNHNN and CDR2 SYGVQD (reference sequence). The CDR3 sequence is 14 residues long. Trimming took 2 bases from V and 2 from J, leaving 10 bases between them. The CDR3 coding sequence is TGCGCCAGCAGTGAGACGACAGTCCCCTACGAGCAGTACTTC. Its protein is CASSETTVPYEQYF.

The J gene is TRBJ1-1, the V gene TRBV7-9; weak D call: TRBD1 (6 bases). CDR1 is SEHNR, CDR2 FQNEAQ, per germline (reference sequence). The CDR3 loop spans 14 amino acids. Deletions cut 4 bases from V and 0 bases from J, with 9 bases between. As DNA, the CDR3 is TGTGCCAGCAGCTGGGGGGGGCTGAACACTGAAGCTTTCTTT. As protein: CASSWGGLNTEAFF.

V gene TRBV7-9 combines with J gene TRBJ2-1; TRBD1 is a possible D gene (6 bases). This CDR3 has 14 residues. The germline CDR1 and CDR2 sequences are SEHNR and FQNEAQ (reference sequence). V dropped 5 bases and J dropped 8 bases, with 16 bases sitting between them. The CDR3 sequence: CASSPLDRRDEQFF. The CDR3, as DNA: TGTGCCAGCAGCCCCCTCGACAGGCGCGATGAGCAGTTCTTC.

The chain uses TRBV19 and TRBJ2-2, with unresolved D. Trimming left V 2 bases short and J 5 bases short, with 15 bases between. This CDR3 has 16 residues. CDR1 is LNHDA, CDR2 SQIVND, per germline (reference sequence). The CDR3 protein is CASSITTSPPTGELFF. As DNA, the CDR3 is TGTGCCAGTAGTATAACGACTTCCCCACCGACCGGGGAGCTGTTTTTT.

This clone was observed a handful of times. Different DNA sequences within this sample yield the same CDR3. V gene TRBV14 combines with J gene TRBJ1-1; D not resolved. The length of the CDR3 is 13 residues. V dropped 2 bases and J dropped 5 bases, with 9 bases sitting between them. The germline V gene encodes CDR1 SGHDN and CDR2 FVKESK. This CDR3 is CASSQSPRTEAFF. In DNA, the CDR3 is TGTGCCAGCAGCCAAAGCCCTAGGACTGAAGCTTTCTTT.

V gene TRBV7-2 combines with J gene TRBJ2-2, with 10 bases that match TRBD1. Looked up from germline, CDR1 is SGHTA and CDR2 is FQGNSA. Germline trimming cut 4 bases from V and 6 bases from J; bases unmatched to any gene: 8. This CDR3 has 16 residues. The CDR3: CASSSKTGGPAGELFF. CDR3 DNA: TGTGCCAGCAGCTCCAAGACAGGGGGCCCCGCCGGGGAGCTGTTTTTT.

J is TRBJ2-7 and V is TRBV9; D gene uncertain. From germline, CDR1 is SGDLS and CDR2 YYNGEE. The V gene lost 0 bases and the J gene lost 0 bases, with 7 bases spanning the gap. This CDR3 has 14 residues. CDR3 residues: CASSVGAPSYEQYF. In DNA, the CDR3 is TGTGCCAGCAGCGTAGGGGCGCCCTCCTACGAGCAGTACTTC.

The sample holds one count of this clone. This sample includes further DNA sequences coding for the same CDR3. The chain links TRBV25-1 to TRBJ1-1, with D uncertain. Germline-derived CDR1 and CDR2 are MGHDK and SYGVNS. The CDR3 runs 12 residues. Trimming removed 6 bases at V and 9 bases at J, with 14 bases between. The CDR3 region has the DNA TGTGCCAGCAGCCTAGGAGGAAATAAAGCTTTCTTT. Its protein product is CASSLGGNKAFF.

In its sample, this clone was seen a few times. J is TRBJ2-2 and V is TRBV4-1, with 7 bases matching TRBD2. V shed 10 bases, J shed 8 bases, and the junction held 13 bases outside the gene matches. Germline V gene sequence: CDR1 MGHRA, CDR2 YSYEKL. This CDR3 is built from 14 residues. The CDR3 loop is CATLGEEAGGELFF. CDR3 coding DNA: TGCGCCACCCTGGGTGAAGAAGCGGGAGGGGAGCTGTTTTTT.

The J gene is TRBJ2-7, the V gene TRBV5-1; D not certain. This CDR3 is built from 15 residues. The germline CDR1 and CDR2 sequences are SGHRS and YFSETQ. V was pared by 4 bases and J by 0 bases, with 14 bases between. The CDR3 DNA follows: TGCGCCAGCAGCCCCAGCGTAACGAGCTCCTACGAGCAGTACTTC. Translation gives CASSPSVTSSYEQYF.